The 2 T cell receptor beta chains listed next were all sequenced from one sample in a study of control samples from healthy donors and cancer patients. Clones were sequenced by immunoSEQ multiplex PCR, and TCRdb holds only the in-frame ones, with some missing. Recorded for this sample: about 210,000 clones. Sequences were obtained from blood. These receptors were obtained from a young woman in good health.

This chain uses TRBV5-6 with TRBJ2-3; 11 nucleotides agree with TRBD2. The CDR3 spans 17 residues. V was clipped by 0 bases and J by 5 bases; unmatched bases: 8. Germline assignment: CDR1 SGHDT and CDR2 YYEEEE. The CDR3 here is CASSLGAASGGLDTQYF. For the CDR3, the DNA is TGTGCCAGCAGCTTGGGCGCGGCTAGCGGGGGGCTAGATACGCAGTATTTT.

This chain links TRBV7-8 with TRBJ1-6; unclear D gene. Germline V gene sequence: CDR1 SGHVS, CDR2 FQNEAQ. The CDR3 has 15 amino acids. Trimming removed 5 bases at V and 7 bases at J, with 15 bases between. As DNA, the CDR3 is TGTGCCAGCAGCCCCTCGGCAAGCGACAATTCACCCCTCCACTTT. Translating gives CASSPSASDNSPLHF.